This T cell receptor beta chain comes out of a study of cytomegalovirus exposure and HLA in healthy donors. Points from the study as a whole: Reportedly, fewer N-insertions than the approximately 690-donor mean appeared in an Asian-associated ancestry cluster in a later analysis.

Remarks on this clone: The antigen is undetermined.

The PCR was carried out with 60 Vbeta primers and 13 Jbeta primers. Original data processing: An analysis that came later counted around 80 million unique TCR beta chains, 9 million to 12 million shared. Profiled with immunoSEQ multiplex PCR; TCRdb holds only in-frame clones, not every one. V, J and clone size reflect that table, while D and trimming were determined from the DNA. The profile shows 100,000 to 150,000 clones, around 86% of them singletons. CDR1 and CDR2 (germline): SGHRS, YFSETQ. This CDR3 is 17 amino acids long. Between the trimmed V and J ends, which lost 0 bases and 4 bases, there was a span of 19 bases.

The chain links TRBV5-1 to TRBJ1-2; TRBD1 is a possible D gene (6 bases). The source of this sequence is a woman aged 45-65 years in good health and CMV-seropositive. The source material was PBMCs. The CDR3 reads CASSLAPDAGQSYGYTF. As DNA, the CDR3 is TGCGCCAGCAGCTTGGCCCCCGACGCAGGACAGAGCTATGGCTACACCTTC. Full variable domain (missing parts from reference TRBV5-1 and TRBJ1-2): KAGVTQTPRYLIKTRGQQVTLSCSPISGHRSVSWYQQTPGQGLQFLFEYFSETQRNKGNFPGRFSGRQFSNSRSEMNVSTLELGDSALYLCASSLAPDAGQSYGYTFGSGTRLTVV.